The 23 T cell receptor beta chains reported below all come from one sample, sequenced in a study of blood T cell repertoires in COVID-19. Repertoires were generated with immunoSEQ multiplex PCR, while TCRdb's copy carries only in-frame clones and drops some. The sample lists around 300,000 clones; roughly 85% were seen once. The sequencing sample was made of peripheral blood. These receptors all come from a human donor in a cohort sampled during active COVID-19.

This clone has a handful of counts. The chain carries TRBV9 and TRBJ1-2; 10 bases agree with TRBD1. The CDR3 has 15 amino acids. Germline CDR1 reads SGDLS; CDR2 reads YYNGEE. The V and J ends lost 2 bases and 10 bases, in that order; junction bases with no gene match: 11. DNA of the CDR3: TGTGCCAGCAGCGTCGACAGGGGGCTGCGGGGTGTCTACACCTTC. Its translation: CASSVDRGLRGVYTF.

This clone was detected a few times. This chain uses TRBV7-9 with TRBJ1-2; D ambiguous. Germline V gene lookup returns CDR1 SEHNR and CDR2 FQNEAQ (reference sequence). Trimming pared 0 bases from V and 0 bases from J, leaving 11 bases between. This CDR3 region has 16 residues. This chain's CDR3 is CASSLARRAPNYGYTF. CDR3 bases: TGTGCCAGCAGCTTAGCACGGCGGGCCCCTAACTATGGCTACACCTTC.

This clone has only a few counts. V is TRBV10-3 and J is TRBJ1-5; 11 bases agree with TRBD1. Looked up from germline, CDR1 is ENHRY and CDR2 is SYGVKD. V lost 1 base and J lost 3; bases outside the gene matches: 11. The CDR3 loop spans 19 amino acids. The CDR3 region is CAISEYRRTGGWDNQPQHF. Here the CDR3 DNA reads TGTGCCATCAGTGAGTACCGACGGACAGGGGGCTGGGACAATCAGCCCCAGCATTTT.

The genes are TRBV13 and TRBJ2-2; possibly TRBD1 for D (6 bases). V lost 5 bases, J lost 5 bases, and 12 bases lay in between. Germline V gene sequence: CDR1 PRHDT, CDR2 FYEKMQ (reference sequence). The CDR3 spans 14 residues. Written as DNA, the CDR3 is TGTGCCAGCAGCCTATGGACAGTAACCGGGGAGCTGTTTTTT. Translation: CASSLWTVTGELFF.

The table lists this clone with a few counts. V is TRBV6-2 or TRBV6-3 and J is TRBJ1-6; D not certain. The CDR3 length is 14 residues. CDR1 is MNHEY, CDR2 SVGEGT, per germline. The ends were cut back, 2 bases at V and 10 bases at J, with 12 bases in the middle. The CDR3 spells CASSYEGRRSPLHF. The CDR3 DNA follows: TGTGCCAGCAGTTACGAGGGTAGACGGTCACCCCTCCACTTT.

The CDR3 DNA follows: TGTGCCAGCAGCCCGTTTAGCGCGGCCTACGAGCAGTACTTC. Protein product: CASSPFSAAYEQYF. V is TRBV6-5 and J is TRBJ2-7, with D tentatively TRBD2 (5 bases). With 6 bases removed from V and 2 bases from J, the gap between germline ends came to 14 bases. The CDR3 extends over 14 amino acids. CDR1 MNHEY and CDR2 SVGAGI come from the germline V gene.

The rearrangement links TRBV19 to TRBJ1-3; D not resolved. V dropped 4 bases and J dropped 0 bases, with 7 bases sitting between them. The CDR3 length is 14 residues. The germline CDR1 and CDR2 sequences are LNHDA and SQIVND (reference sequence). The CDR3 here is CASSTLSSGNTIYF. CDR3 sequence (DNA): TGTGCCAGTAGTACCCTGAGCTCTGGAAACACCATATATTTT.

J is TRBJ1-5 and V is TRBV4-1; the D gene is possibly TRBD1 (5 bases). The germline CDR1 and CDR2 sequences are MGHRA and YSYEKL. Trimming cost V 2 bases and J 6 bases, with 23 bases left between them. This CDR3 comprises 18 residues. Here the CDR3 reads CASSQKRGGQGIGQPQHF. CDR3 bases: TGCGCCAGCAGCCAAAAACGAGGTGGCCAGGGAATCGGTCAGCCCCAGCATTTT.

J is TRBJ1-4 and V is TRBV7-9; D not resolved. The germline gives CDR1 SEHNR, CDR2 FQNEAQ (reference sequence). The ends were cut back, 1 base at V and 8 bases at J, with 11 bases in the middle. CDR3 size: 14 residues. CDR3 region: CASSLGGFGEKLFF. The CDR3 DNA is TGTGCCAGCAGCTTAGGCGGGTTTGGCGAAAAACTGTTTTTT.

The chain combines TRBV3-1 (or the pseudogene TRBV3-2) with TRBJ2-2; tentative D call: TRBD2 (6 bases). The CDR3 consists of 14 residues. Trimming removed 5 bases from V and 4 bases from J, with 11 bases in between. CDR1 and CDR2 (germline): LGHDT, YNNKEL (reference sequence). CDR3 bases: TGTGCCAGCAGCAACGGGGGAGGCACCGGGGAGCTGTTTTTT. It specifies CASSNGGGTGELFF.

V usage is TRBV25-1 and J usage is TRBJ2-1, with a weak D call TRBD1 (6 bases). Between the trimmed V and J ends, which lost 3 bases and 2 bases, there was a span of 11 bases. The CDR3 extends over 15 amino acids. Germline-derived CDR1 and CDR2 are MGHDK and SYGVNS. CDR3 DNA: TGTGCCAGCAGTGAGGGACACCGGCCCTACAATGAGCAGTTCTTC. Its protein is CASSEGHRPYNEQFF. Filled out from reference TRBV25-1 and TRBJ2-1, the complete variable domain reads EADIYQTPRYLVIGTGKKITLECSQTMGHDKMYWYQQDPGMELHLIHYSYGVNSTEKGDLSSESTVSRIRTEHFPLTLESARPSHTSQYLCASSEGHRPYNEQFFGPGTRLTVL.

This rearrangement joins TRBV5-4 to TRBJ2-7, with TRBD2 matching over 7 bases. Germline V gives CDR1 SGHNT, CDR2 YYREEE (reference sequence). J lost 3 bases, V lost 2 bases, and 5 bases had no gene match. This CDR3 region has 14 residues. The CDR3 DNA reads as TGTGCCAGCAGCTTAAGCGGGGAAAACTACGAGCAGTACTTC. Encoded protein: CASSLSGENYEQYF. The complete variable domain, with remaining parts taken from reference TRBV5-4 and TRBJ2-7, reads ETGVTQSPTHLIKTRGQQVTLRCSSQSGHNTVSWYQQALGQGPQFIFQYYREEENGRGNFPPRFSGLQFPNYSSELNVNALELDDSALYLCASSLSGENYEQYFGPGTRLTVT.

The chain uses TRBV2 and TRBJ2-7, with D perhaps TRBD1 (5 bases). The CDR3 contains 15 residues. Germline lookup yields CDR1 SNHLY and CDR2 FYNNEI. Trimming shortened V by 7 bases and J by 0 bases, and 16 bases separated the two germline ends. The CDR3 DNA sequence: TGTGCCAGCATTCCGGACAAAAGGAGCTCCTACGAGCAGTACTTC. It encodes CASIPDKRSSYEQYF. The entire variable domain, with the rest obtained from reference TRBV2 and TRBJ2-7, is as follows: EPEVTQTPSHQVTQMGQEVILRCVPISNHLYFYWYRQILGQKVEFLVSFYNNEISEKSEIFDDQFSVERPDGSNFTLKIRSTKLEDSAMYFCASIPDKRSSYEQYFGPGTRLTVT.

The chain combines TRBV6-5 with TRBJ1-2; D possibly corresponds to TRBD1 (5 bases). CDR1 is MNHEY, CDR2 SVGAGI, per germline. Trimming left V 6 bases short and J 0 bases short, with 11 bases between. The CDR3 is 14 amino acids. This CDR3 reads CASSPTDTNYGYTF. The DNA for the CDR3 is TGTGCCAGCAGCCCGACAGATACTAACTATGGCTACACCTTC.

The V call is TRBV5-1, the J call TRBJ2-2; TRBD1 aligns across 10 bases. The CDR3 sequence is 15 residues long. The V gene's germline CDR1 is SGHRS and CDR2 YFSETQ. Losses at the gene ends were 4 bases for V and 7 bases for J; bases not matched to a gene: 7. This CDR3 is CASSPGQGYVGELFF. CDR3 nucleotides: TGCGCCAGCAGCCCGGGACAGGGGTATGTCGGGGAGCTGTTTTTT.

The chain is built from TRBV7-3 and TRBJ2-7; TRBD1 matches at 9 bases. J was trimmed by 4 bases and V by 4 bases; bases with no gene match: 8. The CDR3 has 15 amino acids. The germline gives CDR1 SGHTA, CDR2 FQGTGA. The CDR3 DNA sequence: TGTGCCAGCAGCTCAACCGGGACAGGGTTTTACGAGCAGTACTTC. Amino acids: CASSSTGTGFYEQYF.

The V gene is TRBV29-1, the J gene TRBJ1-1, with 7 bases fitting TRBD1. After removal of 4 bases from V and 1 base from J, the junction contained 3 bases not matched to a gene. This CDR3 is built from 13 residues. Germline CDR1 SQVTM, CDR2 ANQGSEA. In DNA form, the CDR3 reads TGCAGCGTTGTTAGACAGGGGAACACTGAAGCTTTCTTT. Amino acids: CSVVRQGNTEAFF.

The chain is built from TRBV7-9 and TRBJ1-4; D possibly corresponds to TRBD1 (5 bases). V was pared by 5 bases and J by 8 bases, with 12 bases between. Germline V lookup: CDR1 SEHNR, CDR2 FQNEAQ (reference sequence). There are 13 residues in the CDR3. The DNA for the CDR3 is TGTGCCAGCAGCCGTCCGGGGGAGGAAAAACTGTTTTTT. This gives the protein CASSRPGEEKLFF.

The chain combines TRBV7-6 with TRBJ2-2; D perhaps matches TRBD1 (6 bases). This CDR3 comprises 16 residues. Trimming removed 4 bases from V and 0 bases from J, with 12 bases in between. Looked up from germline, CDR1 is SGHVS and CDR2 is FNYEAQ. The CDR3 bases are TGTGCCAGCAGCTCATTCCGGACAGCGAACACCGGGGAGCTGTTTTTT. This sequence encodes CASSSFRTANTGELFF.

In this sample, this clone turned up once. The J gene is TRBJ1-2, the V gene TRBV30; D gene uncertain. The CDR3 loop spans 14 amino acids. CDR1 is GTSNPN, CDR2 SVGIG, per germline (reference sequence). Trimming cost V 4 bases and J 0 bases, with 12 bases left between them. CDR3: CAWKGGRANYGYTF. CDR3 nucleotide sequence: TGTGCCTGGAAAGGAGGCCGGGCTAACTATGGCTACACCTTC.

This clone was counted a single time. The V call is TRBV15, the J call TRBJ1-2, with D possibly matching TRBD1 (6 bases). The CDR3 covers 13 residues. Germline V gene data show CDR1 as LNHNV and CDR2 as YYDKDF (reference sequence). Between the trimmed V and J ends, which lost 2 bases and 10 bases, there was a span of 14 bases. The CDR3 DNA sequence: TGTGCCACCAGCAGATTCTCACAGGGCCCCTACACCTTC. Amino acids: CATSRFSQGPYTF.

This chain joins TRBV5-1 and TRBJ2-3; possibly TRBD1 for D (6 bases). V was trimmed by 4 bases and J by 6 bases, leaving 18 bases between them. The CDR3 is 15 residues long. In germline, CDR1 is SGHRS, CDR2 YFSETQ. The CDR3 coding sequence is TGCGCCAGCAGCCCCAGACTGGGGGCGGCGGATACGCAGTATTTT. Its protein product is CASSPRLGAADTQYF.

This chain links TRBV4-2 with TRBJ1-1; 7 bases are a match to TRBD1. This CDR3 is built from 19 residues. J was trimmed by 1 base and V by 0 bases; bases with no gene match: 14. Germline CDR1 is LGHNA and CDR2 is YNFKEQ. CDR3 region: CASSQESGGVIYRNTEAFF. CDR3 DNA: TGTGCCAGCAGCCAAGAATCAGGGGGTGTTATTTATAGGAACACTGAAGCTTTCTTT.